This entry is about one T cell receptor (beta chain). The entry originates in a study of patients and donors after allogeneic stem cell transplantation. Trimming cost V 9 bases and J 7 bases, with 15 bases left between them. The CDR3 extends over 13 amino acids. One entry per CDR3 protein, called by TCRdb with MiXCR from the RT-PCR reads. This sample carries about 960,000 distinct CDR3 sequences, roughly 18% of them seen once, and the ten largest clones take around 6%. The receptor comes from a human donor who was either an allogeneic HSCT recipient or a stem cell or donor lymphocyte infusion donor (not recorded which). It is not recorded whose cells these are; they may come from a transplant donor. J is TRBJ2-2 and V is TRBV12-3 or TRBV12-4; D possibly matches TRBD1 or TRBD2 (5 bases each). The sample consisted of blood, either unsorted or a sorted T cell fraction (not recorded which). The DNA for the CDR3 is TGTGCCAGTCTGGGGCGGGCGGACGGGGAGCTGTTTTTT. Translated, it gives CASLGRADGELFF.